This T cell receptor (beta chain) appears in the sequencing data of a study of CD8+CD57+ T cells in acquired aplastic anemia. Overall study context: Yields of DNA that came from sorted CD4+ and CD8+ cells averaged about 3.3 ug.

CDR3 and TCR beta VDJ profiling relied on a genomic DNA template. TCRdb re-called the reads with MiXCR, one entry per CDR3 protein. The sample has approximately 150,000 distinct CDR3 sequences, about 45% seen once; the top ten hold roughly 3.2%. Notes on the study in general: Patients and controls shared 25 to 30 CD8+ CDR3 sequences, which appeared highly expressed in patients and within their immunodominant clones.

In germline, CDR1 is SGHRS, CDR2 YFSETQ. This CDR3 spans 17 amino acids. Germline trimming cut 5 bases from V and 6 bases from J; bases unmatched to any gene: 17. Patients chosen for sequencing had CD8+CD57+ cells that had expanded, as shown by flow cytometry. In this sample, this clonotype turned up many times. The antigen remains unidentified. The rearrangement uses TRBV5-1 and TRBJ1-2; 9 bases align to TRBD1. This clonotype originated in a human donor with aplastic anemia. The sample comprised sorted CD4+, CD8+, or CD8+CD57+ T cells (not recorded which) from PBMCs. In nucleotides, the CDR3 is TGCGCCAGCAGTTATTCGACAGGGGGTGGGAGTGTGGATGGCTACACCTTC. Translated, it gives CASSYSTGGGSVDGYTF.